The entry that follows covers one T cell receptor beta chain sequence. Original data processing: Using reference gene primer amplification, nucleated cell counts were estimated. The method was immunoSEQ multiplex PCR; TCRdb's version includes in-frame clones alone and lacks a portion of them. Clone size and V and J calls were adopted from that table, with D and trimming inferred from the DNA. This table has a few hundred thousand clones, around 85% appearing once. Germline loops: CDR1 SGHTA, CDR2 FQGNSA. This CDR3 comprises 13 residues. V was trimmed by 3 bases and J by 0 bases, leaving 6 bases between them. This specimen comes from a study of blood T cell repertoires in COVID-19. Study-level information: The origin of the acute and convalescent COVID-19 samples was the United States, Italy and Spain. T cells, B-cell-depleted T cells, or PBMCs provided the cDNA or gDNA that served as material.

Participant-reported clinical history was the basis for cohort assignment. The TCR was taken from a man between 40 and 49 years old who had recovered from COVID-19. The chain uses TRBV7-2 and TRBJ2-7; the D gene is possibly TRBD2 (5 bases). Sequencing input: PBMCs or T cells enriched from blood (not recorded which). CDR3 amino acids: CASSFRDSYEQYF. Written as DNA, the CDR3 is TGTGCCAGCAGCTTCCGGGACTCCTACGAGCAGTACTTC.